This TCR beta chain was sequenced for a study of naive and memory T cell subsets. General study results and limits: Possibly reflecting memory cells re-expressing CD45RA, a few larger clonotypes occurred in naive repertoires, especially CD8. The power law exponent of TCR abundance differed between naive and memory cells.

Germline values: CDR1 LNHDA, CDR2 SQIVND (reference sequence). The CDR3 is 16 amino acids. V was pared by 5 bases and J by 8 bases, with 19 bases between. Note on this clonotype: Its antigen remains unknown.

Both TRBC1 and TRBC2 were covered by a beta constant-region primer of two equimolar oligonucleotides. The ligated cDNA underwent four PCR rounds using SP2 and nested alpha and beta constant-region primers. TCRdb redid the calling of the UMI-ligation and nested PCR reads with MiXCR, one entry per CDR3 protein. The data show around 140,000 distinct CDR3 sequences, approximately 22% seen once. The TCR sequence derives from a human donor in good health. The chain links TRBV19 to TRBJ1-6; D not resolved. Sequencing used naive CD4+ T cells from blood. This CDR3 reads CASSSGKSMRYSPLHF. The CDR3 nucleotides read TGTGCCAGTAGTTCGGGAAAATCTATGAGGTATTCACCCCTCCACTTT.